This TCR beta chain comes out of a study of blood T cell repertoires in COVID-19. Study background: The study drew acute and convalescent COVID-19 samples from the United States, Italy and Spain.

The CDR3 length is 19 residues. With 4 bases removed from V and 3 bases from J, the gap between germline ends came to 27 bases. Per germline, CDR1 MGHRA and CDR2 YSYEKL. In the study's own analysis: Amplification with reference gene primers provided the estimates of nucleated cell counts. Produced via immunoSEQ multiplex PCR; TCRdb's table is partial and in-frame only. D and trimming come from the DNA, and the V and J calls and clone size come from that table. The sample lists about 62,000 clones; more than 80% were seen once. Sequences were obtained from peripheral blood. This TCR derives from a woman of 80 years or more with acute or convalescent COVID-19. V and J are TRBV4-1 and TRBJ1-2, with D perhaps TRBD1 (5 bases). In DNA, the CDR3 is TGCGCCAGCAGCCCCCGCCAGGGTGACAGCTTCCGCGCGGACTATGGCTACACCTTC. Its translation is CASSPRQGDSFRADYGYTF.